The rows below give T cell receptor beta chains drawn from one sample of a study of blood T cell repertoires in COVID-19. TCRdb's copy holds only in-frame clones and misses some; the assay was immunoSEQ multiplex PCR. Of 70,000 or so clones in the sample, approximately 90% are singletons; the top ten hold around 1.5%. Sequenced input: peripheral blood. The receptors derive from a human donor in a cohort sampled during active COVID-19. CDR3s include the opening cysteine and the closing phenylalanine or tryptophan. Each record gives: J gene, D gene, V gene, clone size, CDR3 DNA, CDR3 protein. The D gene is left open where the match is weak. Size tells how often a clone was seen (once, few, many) or the class of an expanded clone, and some rows leave it out.

J: TRBJ1-3; D: NA; V: TRBV3-1/TRBV3-2; size: NA; DNA: TGTGCCAGCAGCCTACCCTACTTCTCTGGAAACACCATATATTTT; CDR3: CASSLPYFSGNTIYF
J: TRBJ1-5; D: TRBD1; V: TRBV5-1; size: NA; DNA: TGCGCCAGCAGCCCTGGGACAGGGGGCATTCAGCCCCAGCATTTT; CDR3: CASSPGTGGIQPQHF
J: TRBJ2-1; D: TRBD1; V: TRBV28; size: NA; DNA: TGTGCCAGCAGTTCACAGGGGGCAGGTGAGCAGTTCTTC; CDR3: CASSSQGAGEQFF
J: TRBJ2-3; D: NA; V: TRBV5-4; size: NA; DNA: TGTGCCAGCACCAAGACAGGGGAGGGAGATACGCAGTATTTT; CDR3: CASTKTGEGDTQYF
J: TRBJ2-3; D: NA; V: TRBV2; size: once; DNA: TGTGCCAGCAGTGAATGGACTACGCTCACAGATACGCAGTATTTT; CDR3: CASSEWTTLTDTQYF
J: TRBJ2-2; D: NA; V: TRBV2; size: NA; DNA: TGTGCCAGCAGTGTTGTTAGGGGGAGCGGGGAGCTGTTTTTT; CDR3: CASSVVRGSGELFF
J: TRBJ2-2; D: TRBD2; V: TRBV5-6; size: NA; DNA: TGTGCCAGCAGCTCCGTAGCGGGGCGAGGCACCGGGGAGCTGTTTTTT; CDR3: CASSSVAGRGTGELFF
J: TRBJ1-1; D: TRBD1; V: TRBV4-1; size: NA; DNA: TGCGCCAGCAGCCCCAGGGGGAGTGAAGCTTTCTTT; CDR3: CASSPRGSEAFF
J: TRBJ1-1; D: NA; V: TRBV13; size: once; DNA: TGTGCCAGCAGCTTACAGCGGGACACTGAAGCTTTCTTT; CDR3: CASSLQRDTEAFF
J: TRBJ1-4; D: TRBD1; V: TRBV6-1; size: medium-sized; DNA: TGTGCCAGCAGTGAGGGACAGGGGTCTGAAAAACTGTTTTTT; CDR3: CASSEGQGSEKLFF
J: TRBJ2-1; D: NA; V: TRBV14; size: NA; DNA: TGTGCCAGCAGCCACACCAGGGGACCCCCCGACATAGAGCAGTTCTTC; CDR3: CASSHTRGPPDIEQFF
J: TRBJ1-1; D: NA; V: TRBV5-1; size: NA; DNA: TGCGCCAGCAGCTTAGTTGCGCCGAACACTGAAGCTTTCTTT; CDR3: CASSLVAPNTEAFF
J: TRBJ2-5; D: TRBD2; V: TRBV9; size: NA; DNA: TGTGCCAGCAGCGTATTGGGGTTGTCTAGCGGGCAAGAGACCCAGTACTTC; CDR3: CASSVLGLSSGQETQYF
J: TRBJ1-1; D: NA; V: TRBV19; size: NA; DNA: TGTGCCACTCGCGGGGGGAACACTGAAGCTTTCTTT; CDR3: CATRGGNTEAFF
J: TRBJ1-2; D: NA; V: TRBV9; size: once; DNA: TGTGCCAGTACAGGTGCGGATGGCTACACCTTC; CDR3: CASTGADGYTF
J: TRBJ2-5; D: TRBD1; V: TRBV7-9; size: NA; DNA: TGTGCCAGCAGCTTAGCGGGGACAGGGGGCGCAGGGGAGACCCAGTACTTC; CDR3: CASSLAGTGGAGETQYF
J: TRBJ2-1; D: NA; V: TRBV7-2; size: NA; DNA: TGTGCCAGCAGCTTTGATGGGAGTGGTAATGAGCAGTTCTTC; CDR3: CASSFDGSGNEQFF